These 16 T cell receptor delta chains share one sample of origin, sequenced in a study of DNA immune sequencing with unique molecular identifiers. Primers for all 8 TRDV and 4 TRDJ genes amplified genomic DNA in 32-plex. In approximately 3 barcoding PCR cycles, molecules received a 12-nucleotide UMI, then adapter PCR followed. TCRdb re-called the multiplex PCR reads through CATT. This sample has around 710 delta-chain clones, with roughly 4.4% found just once. Sample: gamma-delta T cells from PBMCs. These receptors all come from a human donor in good health.

By share of the sample, this clone is large. The chain employs TRDV2 and TRDJ1; 8 nucleotides match TRDD3. Germline V gene sequence: CDR1 GEAIGNYY, CDR2 EKD. V was clipped by 3 bases and J by 1 base; unmatched bases: 12. The CDR3 runs to 17 residues. CDR3 sequence reads: CACDSIRTGGATDKLIF. CDR3 sequence (DNA): TGTGCCTGTGACTCTATACGTACTGGGGGGGCCACCGATAAACTCATCTTT.

This clone turned up a few times. The gene calls are TRDV2 and TRDJ1, with TRDD3 as a possible D gene (5 bases). There are 13 residues in the CDR3. Per germline, CDR1 GEAIGNYY and CDR2 EKD. Trimming removed 3 bases from V and 4 bases from J, with 11 bases in between. CDR3 nucleotides: TGTGCCTGTGACTCCCTCGGGGACGATAAACTCATCTTT. Translated, it gives CACDSLGDDKLIF.

The table lists this clone with a few counts. This likely traces to a read error, being one base from a far larger clone. CDR3 residues: CACDTAGATSWDTRLMFF. CDR3 in DNA: TGTGCCTGTGACACGGCTGGGGCCACCTCCTGGGACACCCGACTGATGTTTTTC. The genes are TRDV2 and TRDJ3, with D perhaps TRDD3 (6 bases). This CDR3 has 18 amino acids. Per the germline V gene, CDR1 is GEAIGNYY and CDR2 is EKD.

By sample share, this clone is medium-sized (0.01 to 0.1%). This rearrangement joins TRDV2 to TRDJ1; 7 bases match TRDD3. The V gene end was trimmed by 0 bases and the J gene end by 1 base; junction bases not matched to a gene: 16. The CDR3 spans 19 residues. Germline assignment: CDR1 GEAIGNYY and CDR2 EKD. The chain's CDR3 is CACDTIALGYSRATDKLIF. CDR3 DNA sequence: TGTGCCTGTGACACCATAGCACTGGGATACTCAAGGGCCACCGATAAACTCATCTTT.

This clone has only a few counts. The TCRdb protein, from a much larger clone, departs from this DNA's translation at residue 10, likely by read error; the protein shown derives from the DNA. This chain joins TRDV2 and TRDJ1, with TRDD3 matching over 11 bases. This CDR3 has 16 amino acids. V lost 3 bases to trimming and J lost 3 bases; unmatched junction nucleotides: 8. Germline V gene data show CDR1 as GEAIGNYY and CDR2 as EKD. The CDR3 DNA sequence: TGTGCCTGTGACGTACTGGGGGATAAGGTGTCCGATAAACTCATCTTT. It yields the protein CACDVLGDKVSDKLIF.

In its sample, this clone ranks as medium-sized. The genes are TRDV2 and TRDJ3; TRDD3 might be the D (6 bases). Germline V CDR1 and CDR2: GEAIGNYY, EKD. Trimming stripped 0 bases from V and 1 base from J, with 15 bases between. The CDR3 loop spans 19 amino acids. The CDR3 bases are TGTGCCTGTGACACCGTACGGGGGGGAGGATCCTGGGACACCCGACAGATGTTTTTC. Translating it yields CACDTVRGGGSWDTRQMFF.

This clone was counted a few times. The chain combines TRDV2 with TRDJ1; TRDD3 agrees at 9 bases. The CDR3 is 15 residues long. From germline, CDR1 is GEAIGNYY and CDR2 EKD. After removal of 1 base from V and 1 base from J, the junction contained 3 bases not matched to a gene. In DNA form, the CDR3 reads TGTGCCTGTGACACGCTGGGGGATTCCACCGATAAACTCATCTTT. It specifies CACDTLGDSTDKLIF.

The rearrangement joins TRDV2 to TRDJ1; TRDD3 matches at 9 bases. This CDR3 spans 16 amino acids. The ends lost 2 bases at V and 1 base at J; junction bases unmatched: 7. Germline V gene sequence: CDR1 GEAIGNYY, CDR2 EKD. The CDR3 here is CACDRLGERGTDKLIF. The CDR3 nucleotides read TGTGCCTGTGACAGACTGGGGGAACGGGGCACCGATAAACTCATCTTT.

This clone was seen more than once but under ten times. This probably arose from a read error, given a far larger clone one base away. The same CDR3 also results from other DNA sequences found in this sample. J is TRDJ2 and V is TRDV2, with 8 positions matching TRDD3. J was trimmed by 3 bases and V by 0 bases; bases with no gene match: 17. The length of the CDR3 is 20 residues. Germline V CDR1 and CDR2: GEAIGNYY, EKD. CDR3 amino acids: CACDTVAGGPRQDLTAQLFF. The CDR3 DNA reads as TGTGCCTGTGACACCGTGGCTGGGGGACCCCGACAAGATCTGACAGCACAACTCTTCTTT.

This clone appeared a few times. TCRdb's listed protein matches a much larger clone and diverges from this DNA's translation at residue 3, likely through a read error; the protein shown comes from the DNA. This sequence joins TRDV2 and TRDJ1; 12 nucleotides match TRDD3. Germline assignment: CDR1 GEAIGNYY and CDR2 EKD. This CDR3 has 17 residues. CDR3 DNA: TGTGCCTTTGACACCGTGGGGCTGGGGGATACGTTAAATAAACTCATCTTT. Protein product: CAFDTVGLGDTLNKLIF.

Judged by abundance, this clone is medium-sized (0.01 to 0.1%). This chain links TRDV2 with TRDJ3, with D possibly matching TRDD3 (6 bases). In germline, CDR1 is GEAIGNYY, CDR2 EKD. The CDR3 runs to 18 residues. The V end was cut by 0 bases, the J end by 0 bases, with 11 bases between. This CDR3 is CACDTAGGLSWDTRQMFF. CDR3 DNA: TGTGCCTGTGACACCGCCGGGGGACTCTCCTGGGACACCCGACAGATGTTTTTC.

This clone was found a few times. This DNA translates differently at residue 6 from the TCRdb protein, which is that of a much larger clone; a read error is likely, and the protein shown is the DNA's own translation. The gene calls are TRDV2 and TRDJ3; TRDD3 is a possible D gene (6 bases). CDR1 and CDR2 from the germline V gene are GEAIGNYY and EKD. V gave up 1 base and J gave up 0 bases, with 12 bases separating them. The CDR3 loop spans 18 amino acids. The CDR3 DNA reads as TGTGCCTGTGACACGTCTGGGGCCACCTCCTGGGACACCCGACAGATGTTTTTC. Its translation is CACDTSGATSWDTRQMFF.

For this clone: The TCRdb record carries a much larger clone's protein, which differs from this DNA's translation at residue 16; a read error is the likely cause, and the protein listed here is the DNA translation. The chain is built from TRDV2 and TRDJ1; D gene uncertain. The CDR3 runs 18 residues. Germline values: CDR1 GEAIGNYY, CDR2 EKD. This CDR3 reads CACEALEHRFPNTDKFIF. The CDR3 region has the DNA TGTGCCTGTGAAGCCCTCGAGCACCGATTTCCGAACACCGATAAATTCATCTTT.

This clone was counted a few times. The junction departs from germline at one end; a sequencing error may be responsible. V and J are TRDV2 and TRDJ1, with 7 bases lining up with TRDD3. The CDR3 extends over 19 amino acids. CDR1 and CDR2 from the germline V gene are GEAIGNYY and EKD. The CDR3 coding sequence is TGTGCCAGTGACACCGTGGTACTGGGGACTAAACTCCCCACCGATAAACTCATCTTT. Protein sequence: CASDTVVLGTKLPTDKLIF.

This clone is categorized as medium-sized. The V gene is TRDV2, the J gene TRDJ1; D is uncertain. Germline V CDR1 and CDR2: GEAIGNYY, EKD. V shed 0 bases and J shed 0 bases, with 13 bases lying between them. The CDR3 spans 16 residues. CDR3 protein: CACDTVLEKYTDKLIF. CDR3 DNA: TGTGCCTGTGACACCGTTTTAGAGAAGTACACCGATAAACTCATCTTT.

This clone is medium-sized in the sample. V gene TRDV2 combines with J gene TRDJ1, with TRDD3 matching 11 bases. The germline V gene encodes CDR1 GEAIGNYY and CDR2 EKD. V shed 0 bases, J shed 3 bases, and the junction held 11 bases outside the gene matches. The CDR3 is made up of 18 amino acids. For the CDR3, the DNA is TGTGCCTGTGACACCGTTCCAGTACTGGGGGATAGAGCCGATAAACTCATCTTT. Protein sequence: CACDTVPVLGDRADKLIF.